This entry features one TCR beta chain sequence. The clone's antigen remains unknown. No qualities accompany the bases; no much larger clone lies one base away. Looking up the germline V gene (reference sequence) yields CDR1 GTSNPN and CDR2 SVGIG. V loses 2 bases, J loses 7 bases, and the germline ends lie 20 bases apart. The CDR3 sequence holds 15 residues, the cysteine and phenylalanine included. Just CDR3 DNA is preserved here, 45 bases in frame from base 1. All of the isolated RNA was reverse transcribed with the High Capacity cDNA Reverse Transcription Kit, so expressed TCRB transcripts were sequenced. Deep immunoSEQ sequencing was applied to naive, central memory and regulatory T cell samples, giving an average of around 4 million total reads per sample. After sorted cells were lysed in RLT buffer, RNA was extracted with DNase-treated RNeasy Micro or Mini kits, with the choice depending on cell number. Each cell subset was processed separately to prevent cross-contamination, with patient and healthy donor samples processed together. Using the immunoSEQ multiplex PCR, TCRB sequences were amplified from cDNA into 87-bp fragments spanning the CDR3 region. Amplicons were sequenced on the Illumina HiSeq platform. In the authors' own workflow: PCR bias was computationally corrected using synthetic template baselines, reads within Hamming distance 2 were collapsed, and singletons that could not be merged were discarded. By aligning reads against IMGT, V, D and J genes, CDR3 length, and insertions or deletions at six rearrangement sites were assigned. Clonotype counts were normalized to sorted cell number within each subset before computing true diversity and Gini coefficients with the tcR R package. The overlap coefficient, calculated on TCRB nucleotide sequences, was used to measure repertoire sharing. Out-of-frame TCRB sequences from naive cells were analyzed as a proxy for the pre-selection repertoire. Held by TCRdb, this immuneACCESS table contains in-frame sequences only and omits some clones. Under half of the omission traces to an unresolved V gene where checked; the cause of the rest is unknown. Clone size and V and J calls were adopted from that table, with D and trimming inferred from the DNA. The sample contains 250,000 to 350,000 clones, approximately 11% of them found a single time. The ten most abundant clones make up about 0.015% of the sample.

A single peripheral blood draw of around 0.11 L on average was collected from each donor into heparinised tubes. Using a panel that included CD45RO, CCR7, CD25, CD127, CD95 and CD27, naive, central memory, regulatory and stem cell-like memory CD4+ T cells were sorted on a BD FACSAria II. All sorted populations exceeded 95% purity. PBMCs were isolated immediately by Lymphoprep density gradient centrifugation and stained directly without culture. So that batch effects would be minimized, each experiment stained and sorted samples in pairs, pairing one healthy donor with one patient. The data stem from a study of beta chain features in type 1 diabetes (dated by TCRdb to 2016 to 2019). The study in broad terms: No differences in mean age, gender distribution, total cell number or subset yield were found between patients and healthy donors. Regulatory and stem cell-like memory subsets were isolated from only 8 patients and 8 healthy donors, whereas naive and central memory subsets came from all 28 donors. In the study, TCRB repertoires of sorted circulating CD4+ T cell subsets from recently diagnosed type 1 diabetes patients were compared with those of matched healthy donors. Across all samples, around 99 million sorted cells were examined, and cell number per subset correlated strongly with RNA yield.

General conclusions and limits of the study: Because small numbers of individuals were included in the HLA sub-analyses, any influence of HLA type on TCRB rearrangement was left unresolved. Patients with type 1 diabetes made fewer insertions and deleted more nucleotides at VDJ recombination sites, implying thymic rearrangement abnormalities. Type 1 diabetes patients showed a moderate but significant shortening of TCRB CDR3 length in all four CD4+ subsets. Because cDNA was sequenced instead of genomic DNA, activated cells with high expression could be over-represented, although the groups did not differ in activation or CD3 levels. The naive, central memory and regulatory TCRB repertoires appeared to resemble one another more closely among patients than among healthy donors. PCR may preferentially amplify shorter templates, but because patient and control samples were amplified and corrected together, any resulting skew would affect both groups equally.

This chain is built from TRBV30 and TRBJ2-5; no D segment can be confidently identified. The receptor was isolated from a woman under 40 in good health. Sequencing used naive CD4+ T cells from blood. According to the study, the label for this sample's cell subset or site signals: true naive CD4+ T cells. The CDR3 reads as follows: CAWSPPGTPALTQYF. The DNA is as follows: TGTGCCTGGAGTCCGCCCGGTACTCCCGCACTGACCCAGTACTTC.